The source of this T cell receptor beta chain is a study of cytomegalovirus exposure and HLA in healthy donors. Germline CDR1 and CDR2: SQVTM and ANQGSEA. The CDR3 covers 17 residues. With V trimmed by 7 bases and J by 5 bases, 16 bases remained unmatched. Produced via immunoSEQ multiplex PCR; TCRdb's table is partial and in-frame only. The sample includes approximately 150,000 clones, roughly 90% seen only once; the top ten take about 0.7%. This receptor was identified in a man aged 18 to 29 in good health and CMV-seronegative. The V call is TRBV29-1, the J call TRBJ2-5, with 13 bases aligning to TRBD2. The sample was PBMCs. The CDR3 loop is CSAYGGTSGGAWETQYF. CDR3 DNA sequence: TGCAGCGCCTACGGCGGAACTAGCGGGGGGGCCTGGGAGACCCAGTACTTC.